The clone carrying this T cell receptor (beta chain) was recorded only once. Its antigen is undetermined. This entry comes from a study of cytomegalovirus exposure and HLA in healthy donors. Whole-study results and caveats: High sensitivity and specificity were reportedly achieved when the classifier diagnosed cytomegalovirus status. Researchers reportedly found TCR beta sequences accurately predicted most subjects' HLA-A and HLA-B alleles.

V was shortened by 7 bases and J by 6 bases, with 13 bases between the two germline ends. The germline V gene encodes CDR1 MNHEY and CDR2 SMNVEV (reference sequence). This CDR3 contains 13 residues. The PCR employed 60 Vbeta primers together with 13 Jbeta primers. Some clones are missing from TCRdb's copy, which holds only in-frame ones; the method was immunoSEQ multiplex PCR. The data contain about 130,000 clones, roughly 80% of them singletons. The chain employs TRBV27 and TRBJ2-1; TRBD1 might be the D (6 bases). This sequence was found in a woman in her forties in good health and CMV-seropositive. Sequencing input: PBMCs. The chain's CDR3 is CASKTTGPNEQFF. The DNA for the CDR3 is TGTGCCAGCAAGACAACAGGGCCCAATGAGCAGTTCTTC.